The clone carrying this TCR beta chain occurred once. What it recognizes is unknown. The CDR3 is 13 amino acids. V was pared by 1 base and J by 3 bases, with 4 bases between. The V gene's germline CDR1 is SGHNT and CDR2 YENEEA. The sample comes from a study of T-cell memory formation after mild COVID-19. Study results and limitations: For second-wave clones that peaked at day 37, SARS-CoV-2 specificity went unverified. Memory from before infection featured some responding clones, which suggests cross-reactive memory joined.

Constant-segment primers served in 5'RACE that generated TCR alpha and TCR beta cDNA libraries bearing sample barcodes and UMIs. A single record per CDR3 protein comes from TCRdb applying MiXCR to the 5' RACE reads. The repertoire has hundreds of thousands of distinct CDR3 sequences, about 13% of them found once; the top ten carry over 20%. The TCR originated in a man younger than 35 who had mild COVID-19 (a few samples of this study predate the infection). Cell type and time point are not known. Sample: PBMCs or a T cell subset sorted from them (not recorded which). This chain connects TRBV11-3 to TRBJ2-1; D is undetermined. The CDR3 bases are TGTGCCAGCAGCTTAGGGGACTACAATGAGCAGTTCTTC. This gives the protein CASSLGDYNEQFF.